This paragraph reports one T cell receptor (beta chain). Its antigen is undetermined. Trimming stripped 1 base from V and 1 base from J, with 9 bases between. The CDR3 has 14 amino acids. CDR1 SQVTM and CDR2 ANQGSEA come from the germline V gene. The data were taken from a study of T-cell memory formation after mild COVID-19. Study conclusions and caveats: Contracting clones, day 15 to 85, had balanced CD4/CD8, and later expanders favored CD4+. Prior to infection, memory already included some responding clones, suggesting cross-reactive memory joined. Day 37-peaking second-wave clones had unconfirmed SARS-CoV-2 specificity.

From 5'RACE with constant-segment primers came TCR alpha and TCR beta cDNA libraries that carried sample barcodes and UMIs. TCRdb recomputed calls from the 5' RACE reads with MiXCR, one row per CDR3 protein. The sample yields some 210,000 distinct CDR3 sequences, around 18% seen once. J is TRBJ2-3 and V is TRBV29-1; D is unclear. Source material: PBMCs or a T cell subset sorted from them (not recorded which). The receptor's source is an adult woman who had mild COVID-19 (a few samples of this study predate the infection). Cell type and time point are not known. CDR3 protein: CSVEVLYGTDTQYF. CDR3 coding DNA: TGCAGCGTTGAAGTACTATATGGCACAGATACGCAGTATTTT.